These 13 T cell receptor beta chains came from one sample sequenced in a study of blood T cell repertoires in COVID-19. The assay was immunoSEQ multiplex PCR, and TCRdb's table has in-frame clones only and misses some. This repertoire shows 280,000 or so clones, roughly 85% found once; its top ten account for roughly 2.3%. The specimen sequenced was PBMCs or T cells enriched from blood (not recorded which). Receptor source: a man under 40 who had recovered from COVID-19.

The J gene is TRBJ1-1, the V gene TRBV4-1; 8 bases align to TRBD1. V was clipped by 0 bases and J by 3 bases; unmatched bases: 3. The CDR3 has 15 residues. The germline gives CDR1 MGHRA, CDR2 YSYEKL. The CDR3 DNA follows: TGCGCCAGCAGCCAAGATTCGACAGGGGACACTGAAGCTTTCTTT. It translates to CASSQDSTGDTEAFF.

This clone was recorded only once. The chain links TRBV12-3 or TRBV12-4 to TRBJ2-1; 7 bases are a match to TRBD1. With V trimmed by 5 bases and J by 7 bases, 5 bases remained unmatched. The CDR3 length is 13 residues. As DNA, the CDR3 is TGTGCCAGCAGTCTACAGGGGTTGAATGAGCAGTTCTTC. This sequence encodes CASSLQGLNEQFF.

The chain carries TRBV3-1 (or the pseudogene TRBV3-2) and TRBJ1-3; possibly TRBD1 for D (5 bases). V shed 10 bases and J shed 0 bases, with 22 bases lying between them. The CDR3 sequence is 17 residues long. Germline CDR1 reads LGHDT; CDR2 reads YNNKEL (reference sequence). CDR3: CATKPTGLSSSGNTIYF. CDR3 sequence (DNA): TGTGCCACAAAGCCCACAGGTCTATCAAGCTCTGGAAACACCATATATTTT.

The chain uses TRBV29-1 and TRBJ2-1, with 9 bases aligning to TRBD2. CDR3 length: 15 residues. Germline CDR1 reads SQVTM; CDR2 reads ANQGSEA. CDR3: CRGRGGRGAYNEQFF. The CDR3, as DNA: TGCCGCGGGCGGGGGGGGCGGGGGGCCTACAATGAGCAGTTCTTC.

The chain has TRBV11-2 and TRBJ2-6; no reliable D call. The CDR3 covers 16 residues. Germline assignment: CDR1 SGHAT and CDR2 FQNNGV. Trimming took off 0 bases at V and 4 bases at J, with 10 bases between the two ends. This CDR3 reads CASSLERLAGANVLTF. For the CDR3, the DNA is TGTGCCAGCAGCTTAGAGAGGTTGGCCGGGGCCAACGTCCTGACTTTC.

V usage is TRBV7-9 and J usage is TRBJ2-5; possible D gene TRBD1, 6 bases. Germline loops: CDR1 SEHNR, CDR2 FQNEAQ (reference sequence). CDR3 length equals 14 residues. Trimming removed 5 bases from V and 1 base from J, with 11 bases in between. The CDR3 spells CASSDGTPQETQYF. CDR3 DNA sequence: TGTGCCAGCAGCGACGGGACACCCCAAGAGACCCAGTACTTC.

The chain uses TRBV5-5 and TRBJ2-2, with D maybe TRBD1 (6 bases). Per the germline V gene, CDR1 is SGHKS and CDR2 is YYEKEE (reference sequence). The CDR3 contains 16 residues. The V end was cut by 6 bases, the J end by 1 base, with 16 bases between. The CDR3, as DNA: TGTGCCAGCAACTCCCAGGACAGAATGAACACCGGGGAGCTGTTTTTT. The encoded protein is CASNSQDRMNTGELFF.

The V call is TRBV7-9, the J call TRBJ2-7, with 10 positions matching TRBD1. Looked up from germline, CDR1 is SEHNR and CDR2 is FQNEAQ (reference sequence). The V gene end was trimmed by 7 bases and the J gene end by 7 bases; junction bases not matched to a gene: 10. The CDR3 covers 14 residues. CDR3 in DNA: TGTGCCAGCACCAAGGGGACAGGGGTGGTGGAGCAGTACTTC. Translating gives CASTKGTGVVEQYF.

In its sample, this clone was seen many times. The CDR3 loop is CASSLSGGDEQFF. The DNA for the CDR3 is TGTGCCAGCAGCTTATCGGGGGGGGATGAGCAGTTCTTC. The chain employs TRBV11-3 and TRBJ2-1; 8 bases agree with TRBD2. Trimming cost V 2 bases and J 8 bases; bases outside gene matches: 2. From germline, CDR1 is SGHNT and CDR2 YENEEA. CDR3 size: 13 residues.

The rearrangement joins TRBV7-6 to TRBJ2-5; a possible D gene is TRBD1 (6 bases). The CDR3 extends over 14 amino acids. V was pared by 0 bases and J by 7 bases, with 12 bases between. The germline CDR1 and CDR2 sequences are SGHVS and FNYEAQ. CDR3: CASSLASTRGTQYF. CDR3 nucleotide sequence: TGTGCCAGCAGCTTAGCGTCTACCAGGGGGACCCAGTACTTC. The full variable domain, its missing parts supplied by reference TRBV7-6 and TRBJ2-5, is GAGVSQSPRYKVTKRGQDVALRCDPISGHVSLYWYRQALGQGPEFLTYFNYEAQQDKSGLPNDRFSAERPEGSISTLTIQRTEQRDSAMYRCASSLASTRGTQYFGPGTRLLVL.

The rearrangement joins TRBV2 to TRBJ2-7; 8 bases align to TRBD1. This CDR3 spans 14 amino acids. With 7 bases clipped from V and 6 bases from J, the junction kept 11 bases outside the gene matches. CDR1 is SNHLY, CDR2 FYNNEI, per germline. CDR3 amino acids: CASNRQGTGGEQYF. CDR3 DNA sequence: TGTGCCAGCAATCGACAGGGGACCGGTGGCGAGCAGTACTTC.

V gene TRBV2 combines with J gene TRBJ2-3, with 8 bases that match TRBD2. This CDR3 has 13 residues. The germline V gene has CDR1 SNHLY and CDR2 FYNNEI. Trimming cost V 11 bases and J 5 bases; bases outside gene matches: 9. CDR3 sequence: CAGRGADGDTQYF. DNA of the CDR3: TGTGCCGGGCGGGGGGCCGATGGAGATACGCAGTATTTT.

This chain connects TRBV15 to TRBJ1-6, with TRBD1 as a possible D gene (5 bases). The CDR3 covers 15 residues. Germline CDR1 is LNHNV and CDR2 is YYDKDF (reference sequence). V gave up 0 bases and J gave up 5 bases, with 8 bases separating them. The CDR3 here is CATSRDDRDNSPLHF. The CDR3 DNA follows: TGTGCCACCAGCAGAGACGACAGAGATAATTCACCCCTCCACTTT. The variable domain in full, completed from reference TRBV15 and TRBJ1-6, reads DAMVIQNPRYQVTQFGKPVTLSCSQTLNHNVMYWYQQKSSQAPKLLFHYYDKDFNNEADTPDNFQSRRPNTSFCFLDIRSPGLGDTAMYLCATSRDDRDNSPLHFGNGTRLTVT.